This TCR beta chain was captured by sequencing in a study of cytomegalovirus exposure and HLA in healthy donors. Primers included in the PCR were 60 Vbeta and 13 Jbeta primers. Sequencing was performed with immunoSEQ multiplex PCR; in TCRdb, only in-frame clones are kept and a portion is missing. The sample lists some 45,000 clones, about 70% occurring once. Study-level points and caveats: Follow-up analysis later connected one missense variant in DCLRE1C with trimming of TCR beta V- and J-genes.

Concerning this clone itself: The target antigen is unknown.

Germline-derived CDR1 and CDR2 are SGHRS and YFSETQ. Losses at the gene ends were 2 bases for V and 0 bases for J; bases not matched to a gene: 1. The CDR3 is made up of 15 amino acids. The clonotype comes from a man aged 25 to 45 in good health and CMV-seronegative. The sample consisted of PBMCs. This chain connects TRBV5-1 to TRBJ2-7, with 11 bases that match TRBD1. The CDR3 loop is CASSFGQGASYEQYF. CDR3 nucleotide sequence: TGCGCCAGCAGCTTTGGACAGGGGGCCTCCTACGAGCAGTACTTC.